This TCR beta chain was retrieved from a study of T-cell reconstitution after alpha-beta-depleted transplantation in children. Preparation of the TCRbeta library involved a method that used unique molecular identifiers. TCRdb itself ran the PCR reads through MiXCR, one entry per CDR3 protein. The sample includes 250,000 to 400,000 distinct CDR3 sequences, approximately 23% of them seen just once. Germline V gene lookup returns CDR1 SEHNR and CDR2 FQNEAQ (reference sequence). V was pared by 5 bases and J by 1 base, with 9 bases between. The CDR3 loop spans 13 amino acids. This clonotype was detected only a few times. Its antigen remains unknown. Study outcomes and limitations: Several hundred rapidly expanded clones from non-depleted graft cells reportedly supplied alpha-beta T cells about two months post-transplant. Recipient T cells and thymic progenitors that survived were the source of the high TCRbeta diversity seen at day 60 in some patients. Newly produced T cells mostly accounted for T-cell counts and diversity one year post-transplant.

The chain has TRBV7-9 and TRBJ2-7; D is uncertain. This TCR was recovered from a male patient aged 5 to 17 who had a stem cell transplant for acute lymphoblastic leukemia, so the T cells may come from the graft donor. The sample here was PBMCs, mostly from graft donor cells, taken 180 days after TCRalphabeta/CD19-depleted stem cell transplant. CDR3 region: CASSLTLSYEQYF. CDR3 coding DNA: TGTGCCAGCAGCCTGACGCTTTCCTACGAGCAGTACTTC.